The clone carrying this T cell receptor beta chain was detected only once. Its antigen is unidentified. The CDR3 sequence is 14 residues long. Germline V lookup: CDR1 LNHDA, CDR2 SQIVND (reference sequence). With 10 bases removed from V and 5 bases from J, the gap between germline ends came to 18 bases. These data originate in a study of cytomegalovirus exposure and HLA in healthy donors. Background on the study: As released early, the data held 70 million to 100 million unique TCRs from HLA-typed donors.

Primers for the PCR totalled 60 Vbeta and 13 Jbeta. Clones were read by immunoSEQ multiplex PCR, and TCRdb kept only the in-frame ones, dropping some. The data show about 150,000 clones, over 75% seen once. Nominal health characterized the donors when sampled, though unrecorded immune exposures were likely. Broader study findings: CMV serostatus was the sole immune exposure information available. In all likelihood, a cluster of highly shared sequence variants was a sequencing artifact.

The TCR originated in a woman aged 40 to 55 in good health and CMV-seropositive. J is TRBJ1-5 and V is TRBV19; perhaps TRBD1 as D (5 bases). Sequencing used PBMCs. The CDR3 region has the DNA TGTGCCATACCGGCGCGGGGGTACCATCAGCCCCAGCATTTT. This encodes CAIPARGYHQPQHF. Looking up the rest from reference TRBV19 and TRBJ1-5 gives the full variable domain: DGGITQSPKYLFRKEGQNVTLSCEQNLNHDAMYWYRQDPGQGLRLIYYSQIVNDFQKGDIAEGYSVSREKKESFPLTVTSAQKNPTAFYLCAIPARGYHQPQHFGDGTRLSIL.